This TCR beta chain was obtained from a study of molecular identifiers for immune sequencing clone quantification. One entry per CDR3 protein results from TCRdb running MiXCR on the PCR reads. Here the sample spans about 510,000 distinct CDR3 sequences, about 26% being singletons. This CDR3 is 15 amino acids long. The germline CDR1 and CDR2 sequences are SNHLY and FYNNEI. This clonotype was seen more than once but under ten times. One end of the junction fails to match germline, which may point to a read error. Sequenced input: naive CD8+ T cells from blood, with Jurkat cell RNA spiked in. Subset described: FACS-sorted CD8+CD4-CCR7+CD45RA+ naive T cells. V usage is TRBV2 and J usage is TRBJ2-7; the D is unclear. The origin of this receptor is a human donor in good health. Some libraries in this study had Jurkat cell RNA spiked in. As DNA, the CDR3 is TGTGCCAGTAGTGAAATTGGGTCGAAGCTCGGCGAGCAGTACTTC. Protein: CASSEIGSKLGEQYF.